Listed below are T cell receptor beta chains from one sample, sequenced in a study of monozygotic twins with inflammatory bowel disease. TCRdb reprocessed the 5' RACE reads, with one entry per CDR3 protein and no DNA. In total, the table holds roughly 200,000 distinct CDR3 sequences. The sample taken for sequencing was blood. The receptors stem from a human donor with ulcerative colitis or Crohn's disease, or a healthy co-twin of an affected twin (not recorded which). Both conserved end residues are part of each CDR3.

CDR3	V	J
CASSLEGQIIF	TRBV5-1	TRBJ1-3
CASSLASGGRGSYNEQFF	TRBV7-2	TRBJ2-1
CAMDGPSYEQYF	TRBV10-3	TRBJ2-7
CASSQSRNRDPGDTQYF	TRBV23-1	TRBJ2-3
CASSERTMNTGELFF	TRBV2	TRBJ2-2
CASSPSQVYNSPLHF	TRBV18	TRBJ1-6
CASSFGLGLDRNEQFF	TRBV5-4	TRBJ2-1
CASGRDKMNTEAFF	TRBV5-1	TRBJ1-1
CASSTGSNEKLFF	TRBV6-5	TRBJ1-4
CSVGLQGALSYEQYF	TRBV29-1	TRBJ2-7
CAIQEGSSYNEQFF	TRBV10-3	TRBJ2-1
CSARDQAGGPNEQFF	TRBV20-1	TRBJ2-1
CASSWGGTFVGARGTEAFF	TRBV5-1	TRBJ1-1
CASSLLQGEVEKLFF	TRBV5-6	TRBJ1-4
CASGEIGTYEQYF	TRBV27	TRBJ2-7
CASSLGWAGSNQPQHF	TRBV11-2	TRBJ1-5
CAIGAYTSNEQFF	TRBV10-3	TRBJ2-1
CASSLVDTEAFF	TRBV12-3/TRBV12-4	TRBJ1-1
CASSLQNAGGEQYF	TRBV7-6	TRBJ2-7
CASSPGYNYGYTF	TRBV18	TRBJ1-2
CAISSPARGKDTGELFF	TRBV10-3	TRBJ2-2
CASSPYGTATPNIQYF	TRBV27	TRBJ2-4
CASSAWGGINTEAFF	TRBV9	TRBJ1-1